Sequencing of this T cell receptor (beta chain) was carried out in a study of T cell responses to AZD1222 COVID-19 vaccine. Study-level results: Regions 160-218 and 743-854 held dominance among vaccine-associated CD4 TCRs, which spanned spike. Vaccination with two AZD1222 doses was followed by a rise in Spike-specific TCR breadth and depth. Only a handful of AZD1222 recipients were seropositive at baseline. Donors were mostly white British, more females; clonal diversity possibly underestimated.

After removal of 2 bases from V and 4 bases from J, the junction contained 4 bases not matched to a gene. This CDR3 has 15 amino acids. Germline values: CDR1 SGHAT, CDR2 FQNNGV. Profiling relied on immunoSEQ multiplex PCR, and the TCRdb table lists in-frame clones only, not all of them. The data contain 99,000 or so clones, roughly 92% of them singletons. In its sample, this clone was seen once. Its antigen is not identified. The origin of this receptor is an adult in good health. The genes are TRBV11-2 and TRBJ2-3; 9 positions agree with TRBD1. The sample here was peripheral blood, taken on day 0 of AZD1222 vaccination. The CDR3 DNA reads as TGTGCCAGCAGCTTAATACAGGGGGCCGCAGATACGCAGTATTTT. It specifies CASSLIQGAADTQYF.